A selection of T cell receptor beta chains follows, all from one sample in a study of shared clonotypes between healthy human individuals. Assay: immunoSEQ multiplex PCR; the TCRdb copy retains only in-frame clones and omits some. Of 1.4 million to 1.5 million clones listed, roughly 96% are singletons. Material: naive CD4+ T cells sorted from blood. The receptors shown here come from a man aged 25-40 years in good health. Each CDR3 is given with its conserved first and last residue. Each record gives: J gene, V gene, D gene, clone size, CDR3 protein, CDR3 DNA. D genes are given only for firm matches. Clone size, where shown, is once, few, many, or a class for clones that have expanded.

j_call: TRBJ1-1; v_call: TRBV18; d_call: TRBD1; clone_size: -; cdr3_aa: CASSPLHIQGARTEAFF; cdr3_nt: TGTGCCAGCTCACCGCTTCACATCCAGGGGGCGCGGACTGAAGCTTTCTTT
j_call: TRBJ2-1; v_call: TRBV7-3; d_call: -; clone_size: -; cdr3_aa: CASSLQQEQFF; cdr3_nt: TGTGCCAGCAGCTTACAGCAGGAGCAGTTCTTC
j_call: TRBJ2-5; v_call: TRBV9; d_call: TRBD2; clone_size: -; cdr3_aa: CASSDRRGAGGNQETQYF; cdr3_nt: TGTGCCAGCAGCGACCGAAGGGGCGCGGGAGGGAACCAAGAGACCCAGTACTTC
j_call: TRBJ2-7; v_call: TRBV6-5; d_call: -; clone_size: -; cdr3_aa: CASRFTGSSYEQYF; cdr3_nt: TGTGCCAGCAGATTCACAGGGTCCTCCTACGAGCAGTACTTC
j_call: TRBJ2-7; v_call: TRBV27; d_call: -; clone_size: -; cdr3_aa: CASSFRTRSGEQYF; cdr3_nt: TGTGCCAGCAGTTTCCGGACCCGATCAGGCGAGCAGTACTTC
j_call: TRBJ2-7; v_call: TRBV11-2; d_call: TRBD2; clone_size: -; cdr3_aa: CASSLMFSGGSTYEQYF; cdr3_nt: TGTGCCAGCAGCTTAATGTTTTCGGGAGGAAGCACCTACGAGCAGTACTTC
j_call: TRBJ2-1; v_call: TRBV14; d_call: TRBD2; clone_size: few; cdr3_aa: CASSRRLAGGKNEQFF; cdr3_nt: TGTGCCAGCAGCCGCCGACTAGCGGGAGGGAAGAATGAGCAGTTCTTC
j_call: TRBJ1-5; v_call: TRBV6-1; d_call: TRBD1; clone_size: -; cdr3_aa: CASSDQQTGTVGNQPQHF; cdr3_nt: TGTGCCAGCAGTGACCAACAAACCGGGACAGTGGGCAATCAGCCCCAGCATTTT
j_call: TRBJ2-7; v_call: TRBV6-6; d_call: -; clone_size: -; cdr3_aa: CASSVSPYEQYF; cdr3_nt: TGTGCCAGCAGCGTCTCTCCCTACGAGCAGTACTTC
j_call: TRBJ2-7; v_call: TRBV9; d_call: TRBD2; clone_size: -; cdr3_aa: CASSVGHSGRAHEQYF; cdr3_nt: TGTGCCAGCAGCGTAGGGCATAGCGGGAGGGCCCACGAGCAGTACTTC
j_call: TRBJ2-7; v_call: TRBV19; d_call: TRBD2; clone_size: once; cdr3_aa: CASSSGLATSYEQYF; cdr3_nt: TGTGCCAGTAGTTCTGGACTAGCCACGTCCTACGAGCAGTACTTC
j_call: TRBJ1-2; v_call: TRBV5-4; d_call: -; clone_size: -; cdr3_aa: CASSLNRPNYGYTF; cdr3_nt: TGTGCCAGCAGCTTAAACAGACCTAACTATGGCTACACCTTC
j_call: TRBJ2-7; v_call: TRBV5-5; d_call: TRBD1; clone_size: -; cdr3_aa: CASSLETGDYEQYF; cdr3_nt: TGTGCCAGCAGCTTGGAGACAGGGGACTACGAGCAGTACTTC
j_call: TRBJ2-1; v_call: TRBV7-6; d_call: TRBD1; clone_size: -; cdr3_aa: CASKLGGSANEQFF; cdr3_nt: TGTGCCAGCAAACTAGGGGGCTCGGCGAATGAGCAGTTCTTC
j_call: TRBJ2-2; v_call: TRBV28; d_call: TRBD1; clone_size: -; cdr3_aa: CASSSHPTGARYTGELFF; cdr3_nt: TGTGCCAGCAGTTCCCATCCGACAGGGGCAAGGTACACCGGGGAGCTGTTTTTT
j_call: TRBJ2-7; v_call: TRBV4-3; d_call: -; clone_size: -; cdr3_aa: CASSQRTGRGTSEQYF; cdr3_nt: TGCGCCAGCAGCCAAAGAACGGGAAGAGGAACGTCGGAGCAGTACTTC
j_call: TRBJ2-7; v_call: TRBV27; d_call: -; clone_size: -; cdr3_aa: CASSLSGEEQYF; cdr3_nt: TGTGCCAGCAGTTTATCGGGGGAGGAGCAGTACTTC
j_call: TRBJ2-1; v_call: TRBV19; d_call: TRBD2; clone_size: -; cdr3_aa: CASIPTAGGPHNEQFF; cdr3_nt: TGTGCCAGTATCCCGACAGCGGGAGGGCCCCACAATGAGCAGTTCTTC
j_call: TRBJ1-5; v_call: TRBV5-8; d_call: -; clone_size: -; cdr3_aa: CASSLRGFGNQPQHF; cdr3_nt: TGTGCCAGCAGCTTACGGGGGTTTGGCAATCAGCCCCAGCATTTT
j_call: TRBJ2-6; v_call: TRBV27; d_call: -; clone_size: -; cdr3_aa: CASSLAGVGGANVLTF; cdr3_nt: TGTGCCAGCAGTCTAGCCGGGGTCGGTGGGGCCAACGTCCTGACTTTC
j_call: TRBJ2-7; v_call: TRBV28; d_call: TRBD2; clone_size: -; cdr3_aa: CASSFSGRWYEQYF; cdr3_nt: TGTGCCAGCAGTTTCAGCGGGAGGTGGTACGAGCAGTACTTC
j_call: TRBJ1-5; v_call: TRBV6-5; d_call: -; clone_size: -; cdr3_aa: CASGGSGNQPQHF; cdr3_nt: TGTGCCAGTGGGGGGAGCGGCAATCAGCCCCAGCATTTT
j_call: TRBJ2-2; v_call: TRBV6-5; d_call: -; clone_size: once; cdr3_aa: CASSYGGPNTGELFF; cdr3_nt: TGTGCCAGCAGTTACGGGGGTCCCAACACCGGGGAGCTGTTTTTT
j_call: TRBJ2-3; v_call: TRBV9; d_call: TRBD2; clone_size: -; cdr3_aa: CASSGLAGGRDTQYF; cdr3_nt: TGTGCCAGCAGCGGGTTAGCGGGAGGCCGGGATACGCAGTATTTT
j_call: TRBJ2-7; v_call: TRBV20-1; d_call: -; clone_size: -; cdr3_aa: CSARLGYEQYF; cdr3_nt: TGCAGTGCTAGACTGGGTTACGAGCAGTACTTC
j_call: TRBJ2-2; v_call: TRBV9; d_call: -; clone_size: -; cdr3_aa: CASSTGTHTAGELFF; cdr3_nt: TGTGCCAGCAGCACGGGGACTCACACGGCCGGGGAGCTGTTTTTT
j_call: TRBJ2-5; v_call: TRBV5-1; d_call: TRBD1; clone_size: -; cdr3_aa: CASSLRGPRQETQYF; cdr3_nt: TGCGCCAGCAGCTTGAGGGGGCCACGACAAGAGACCCAGTACTTC
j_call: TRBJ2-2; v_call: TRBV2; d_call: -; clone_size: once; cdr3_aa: CASSEQNTGELFF; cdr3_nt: TGTGCCAGCAGTGAACAAAACACCGGGGAGCTGTTTTTT
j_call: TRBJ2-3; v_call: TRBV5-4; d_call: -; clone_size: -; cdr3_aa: CASSSPPADTQYF; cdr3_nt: TGTGCCAGCAGCTCCCCCCCGGCAGATACGCAGTATTTT
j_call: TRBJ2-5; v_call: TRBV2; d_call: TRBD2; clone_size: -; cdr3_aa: CASTPLAGADETQYF; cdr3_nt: TGTGCCAGTACCCCGCTAGCGGGAGCGGATGAGACCCAGTACTTC
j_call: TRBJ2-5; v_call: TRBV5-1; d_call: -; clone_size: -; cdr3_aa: CASSLAGSQETQYF; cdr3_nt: TGCGCCAGCAGCTTGGCAGGGTCTCAAGAGACCCAGTACTTC
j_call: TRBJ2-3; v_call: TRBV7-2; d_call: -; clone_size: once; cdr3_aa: CASSIYPLDWRNTDTQYF; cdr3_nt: TGTGCCAGCAGCATCTACCCGCTGGACTGGCGGAACACAGATACGCAGTATTTT
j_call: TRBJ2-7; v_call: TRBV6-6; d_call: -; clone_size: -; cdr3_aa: CASSSRQSSYEQYF; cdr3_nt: TGTGCCAGCAGTTCTAGACAGAGCTCCTACGAGCAGTACTTC
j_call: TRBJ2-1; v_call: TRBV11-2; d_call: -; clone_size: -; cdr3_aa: CASSPTDRPNEQFF; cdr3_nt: TGTGCCAGCAGCCCAACCGACCGACCCAATGAGCAGTTCTTC
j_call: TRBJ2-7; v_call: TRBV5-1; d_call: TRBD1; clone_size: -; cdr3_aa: CASSPSPGTGTYEQYF; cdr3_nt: TGCGCCAGCAGTCCCTCGCCCGGGACAGGGACCTACGAGCAGTACTTC
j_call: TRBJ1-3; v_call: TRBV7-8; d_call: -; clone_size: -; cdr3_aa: CASSLGVQNSGNTIYF; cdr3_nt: TGTGCCAGCAGCTTAGGTGTGCAGAACTCTGGAAACACCATATATTTT
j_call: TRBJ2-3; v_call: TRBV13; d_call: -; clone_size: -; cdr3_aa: CASSQRTSVGTDTQYF; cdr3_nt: TGTGCCAGCAGCCAGAGGACCTCCGTTGGCACAGATACGCAGTATTTT
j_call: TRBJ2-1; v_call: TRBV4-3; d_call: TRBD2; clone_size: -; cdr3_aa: CASSQLAGDYNEQFF; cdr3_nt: TGCGCCAGCAGCCAATTAGCGGGAGACTACAATGAGCAGTTCTTC
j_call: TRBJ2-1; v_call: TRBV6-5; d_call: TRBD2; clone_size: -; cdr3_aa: CASRAVAGGPYEQFF; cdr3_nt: TGTGCCAGCAGGGCGGTAGCGGGAGGGCCTTATGAGCAGTTCTTC
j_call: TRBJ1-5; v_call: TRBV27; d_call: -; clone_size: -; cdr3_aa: CASSFRQNSNQPQHF; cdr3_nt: TGTGCCAGCAGTTTTCGACAGAATAGCAATCAGCCCCAGCATTTT
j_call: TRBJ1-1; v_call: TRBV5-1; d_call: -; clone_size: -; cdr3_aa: CASSLPGNTEAFF; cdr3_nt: TGCGCCAGCAGCTTGCCGGGGAACACTGAAGCTTTCTTT
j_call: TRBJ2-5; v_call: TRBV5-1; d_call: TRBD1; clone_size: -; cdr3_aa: CASSGGQGGETQYF; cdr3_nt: TGCGCCAGCAGCGGGGGACAGGGCGGGGAGACCCAGTACTTC
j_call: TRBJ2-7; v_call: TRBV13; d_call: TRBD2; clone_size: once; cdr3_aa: CASSPLAGSLTYEQYF; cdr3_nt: TGTGCCAGCAGCCCGTTAGCGGGAAGCCTAACCTACGAGCAGTACTTC
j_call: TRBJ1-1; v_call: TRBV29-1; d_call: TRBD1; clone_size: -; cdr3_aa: CSARQGTGTEAFF; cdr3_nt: TGCAGCGCCAGACAGGGTACGGGCACTGAAGCTTTCTTT
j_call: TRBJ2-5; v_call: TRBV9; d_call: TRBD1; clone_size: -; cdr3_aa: CASSSSGNRGETQYF; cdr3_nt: TGTGCCAGCAGCTCTTCCGGCAACAGGGGGGAGACCCAGTACTTC
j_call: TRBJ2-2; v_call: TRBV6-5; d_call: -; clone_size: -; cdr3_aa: CASSYLQNTGELFF; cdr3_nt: TGTGCCAGCAGTTACTTGCAAAACACCGGGGAGCTGTTTTTT
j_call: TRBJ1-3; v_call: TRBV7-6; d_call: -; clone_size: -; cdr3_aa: CASSLGVGGNTIYF; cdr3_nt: TGTGCCAGCAGCTTAGGTGTGGGTGGAAACACCATATATTTT
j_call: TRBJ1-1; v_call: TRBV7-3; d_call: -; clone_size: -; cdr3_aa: CASSQTTGYTEAFF; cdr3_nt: TGTGCCAGCAGTCAAACCACAGGGTACACTGAAGCTTTCTTT
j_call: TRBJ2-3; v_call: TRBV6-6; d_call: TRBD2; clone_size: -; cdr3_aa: CASRSGLAIDTQYF; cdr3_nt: TGTGCCAGCAGGTCGGGACTAGCGATAGATACGCAGTATTTT
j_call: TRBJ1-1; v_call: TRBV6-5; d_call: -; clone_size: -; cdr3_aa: CASGEGLNTEAFF; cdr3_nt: TGTGCCAGCGGGGAGGGTTTGAACACTGAAGCTTTCTTT
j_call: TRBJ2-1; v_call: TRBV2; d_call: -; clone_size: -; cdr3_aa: CASSALRAAQRVSSYNEQFF; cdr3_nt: TGTGCCAGCAGTGCCCTAAGAGCGGCCCAGCGGGTAAGCTCCTACAATGAGCAGTTCTTC
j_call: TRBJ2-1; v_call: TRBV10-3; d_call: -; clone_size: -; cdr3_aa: CAIAWDNAVHNEQFF; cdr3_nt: TGTGCCATTGCTTGGGACAATGCGGTCCACAATGAGCAGTTCTTC
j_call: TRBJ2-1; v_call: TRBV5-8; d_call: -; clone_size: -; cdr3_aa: CASSLADVPYNEQFF; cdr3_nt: TGTGCCAGCAGCTTGGCCGACGTCCCCTACAATGAGCAGTTCTTC
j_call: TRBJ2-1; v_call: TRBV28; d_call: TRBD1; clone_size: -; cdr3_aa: CASSSGQSFFLYSYNEQFF; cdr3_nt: TGTGCCAGCAGTTCGGGACAGAGTTTTTTCCTCTACTCCTACAATGAGCAGTTCTTC
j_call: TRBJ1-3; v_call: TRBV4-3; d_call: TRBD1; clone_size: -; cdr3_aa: CASSGTGPGNTIYF; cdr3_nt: TGCGCCAGCAGCGGGACAGGGCCTGGAAACACCATATATTTT
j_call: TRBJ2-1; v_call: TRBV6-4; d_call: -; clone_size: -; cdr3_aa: CASSPSAYNEQFF; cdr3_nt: TGTGCCAGCAGCCCTAGCGCGTACAATGAGCAGTTCTTC
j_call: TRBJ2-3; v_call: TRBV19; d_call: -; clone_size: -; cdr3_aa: CASSILGGDTQYF; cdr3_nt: TGTGCCAGTAGTATTCTGGGGGGAGATACGCAGTATTTT
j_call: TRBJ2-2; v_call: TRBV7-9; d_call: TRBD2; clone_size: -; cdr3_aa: CASSLPPRLAGNTGELFF; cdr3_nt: TGTGCCAGCAGCTTACCCCCTCGACTAGCGGGAAACACCGGGGAGCTGTTTTTT
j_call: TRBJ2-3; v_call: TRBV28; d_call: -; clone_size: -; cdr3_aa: CASVGGLDTQYF; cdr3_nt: TGTGCCAGTGTGGGGGGGCTGGATACGCAGTATTTT